Sequencing of this TCR beta chain was carried out in a study of T cell changes during pregnancy in multiple sclerosis. The assay was immunoSEQ multiplex PCR, and TCRdb's table has in-frame clones only and misses some. The table shows more than 30,000 clones, with roughly 89% occurring only once. The ends were cut back, 2 bases at V and 11 bases at J, with 16 bases in the middle. The CDR3 runs 14 residues. CDR1 is SGHVS, CDR2 FQNEAQ, per germline. This chain links TRBV7-8 with TRBJ1-5; the D is unclear. This material consisted of CD4+ T cells from peripheral blood mononuclear cells, taken before pregnancy. The source is a female donor with multiple sclerosis, enrolled in a pregnancy study. Here the CDR3 DNA reads TGTGCCAGCAGCTTAATATATGGGAGATCGGCCCAGCATTTT. Encoded protein: CASSLIYGRSAQHF. The whole variable domain, filled in from reference TRBV7-8 and TRBJ1-5, reads GAGVSQSPRYKVAKRGQDVALRCDPISGHVSLFWYQQALGQGPEFLTYFQNEAQLDKSGLPSDRFFAERPEGSVSTLKIQRTQQEDSAVYLCASSLIYGRSAQHFGDGTRLSIL.